This T cell receptor beta chain was sequenced during a study of blood T cell repertoires in COVID-19. The CDR3 totals 17 residues. Some clones are missing from TCRdb's copy, which holds only in-frame ones; the method was immunoSEQ multiplex PCR. The sample includes about 270,000 clones, 70% to 90% seen only once; the top ten take over 3.5%. The J gene is TRBJ1-5, the V gene TRBV21-1. TRBV21-1 is flagged as a pseudogene. Sequenced input: PBMCs or T cells enriched from blood (not recorded which). The TCR comes from a woman aged 30 to 39 with acute COVID-19. The CDR3 here is CASSPRGGPYGNQPQHF. CDR3 DNA sequence: TGTGCCAGCAGCCCTCGCGGAGGGCCCTACGGCAATCAGCCCCAGCATTTT.